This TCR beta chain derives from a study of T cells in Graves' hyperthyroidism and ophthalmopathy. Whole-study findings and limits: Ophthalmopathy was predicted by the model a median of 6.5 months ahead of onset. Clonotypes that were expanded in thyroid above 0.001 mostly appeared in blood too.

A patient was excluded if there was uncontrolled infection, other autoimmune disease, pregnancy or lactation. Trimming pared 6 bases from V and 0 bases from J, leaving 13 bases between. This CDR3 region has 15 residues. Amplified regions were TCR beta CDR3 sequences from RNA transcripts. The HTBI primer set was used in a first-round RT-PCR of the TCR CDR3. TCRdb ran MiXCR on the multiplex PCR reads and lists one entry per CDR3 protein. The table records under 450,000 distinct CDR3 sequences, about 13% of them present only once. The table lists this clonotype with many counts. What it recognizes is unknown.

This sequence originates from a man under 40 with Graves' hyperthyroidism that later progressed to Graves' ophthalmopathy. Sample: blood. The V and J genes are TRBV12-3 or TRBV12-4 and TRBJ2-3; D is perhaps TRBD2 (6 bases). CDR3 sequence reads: CASRTGLTSTDTQYF. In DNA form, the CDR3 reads TGTGCCAGCAGGACTGGACTAACTAGCACAGATACGCAGTATTTT.